This is a list of T cell receptor beta chains from one sample in a study of control samples from healthy donors and cancer patients. Using immunoSEQ multiplex PCR, the repertoire was profiled, and TCRdb retains in-frame clones only, with some absent. The sample holds 120,000 to 150,000 clones, around 94% seen once. The sequenced sample was blood. Receptors were obtained from a man aged 35 to 55 in good health. Both conserved end residues are part of each CDR3. A D gene is named only where the DNA matches it firmly. Clone size is given for some rows only: seen once, a few or many times, or a class if the clone is expanded.

.,TRBJ1-5,TRBV7-9,.,CASSLKTASGNQPQHF,TGTGCCAGCAGCTTAAAGACAGCGAGCGGCAATCAGCCCCAGCATTTT
once,TRBJ1-2,TRBV14,TRBD1,CASSHPGTGFYGYTF,TGTGCCAGCAGCCATCCCGGGACAGGGTTCTATGGCTACACCTTC
.,TRBJ2-2,TRBV25-1,TRBD1,CASSPGTGYTGELFF,TGTGCCAGCAGTCCCGGGACAGGGTACACCGGGGAGCTGTTTTTT
.,TRBJ1-5,TRBV15,.,CATSRGTAMGQPQHF,TGTGCCACCAGCAGAGGAACAGCGATGGGGCAGCCCCAGCATTTT
.,TRBJ1-4,TRBV4-3,.,CASSQAGSGGEKLFF,TGCGCCAGCAGCCAAGCCGGCTCCGGGGGTGAAAAACTGTTTTTT
.,TRBJ1-3,TRBV3-1/TRBV3-2,.,CASERGLGNTIYF,TGTGCCAGCGAGCGGGGACTTGGAAACACCATATATTTT
.,TRBJ2-5,TRBV6-6,.,CASRRGGAGETQYF,TGTGCCAGCAGGAGAGGGGGAGCGGGCGAGACCCAGTACTTC
.,TRBJ1-3,TRBV28,.,CASSPGLEGNTIYF,TGTGCCAGCAGTCCGGGCCTAGAGGGAAACACCATATATTTT
.,TRBJ2-7,TRBV6-2/TRBV6-3,TRBD2,CASSARGGSYEQYF,TGTGCCAGCAGCGCTCGCGGGGGGTCCTACGAGCAGTACTTC
once,TRBJ1-5,TRBV11-2,.,CASSPNIDSNQPQHF,TGTGCCAGCAGCCCTAATATCGATAGCAATCAGCCCCAGCATTTT
.,TRBJ2-1,TRBV11-2,.,CASSPPRRASREQFF,TGTGCCAGCAGCCCACCGAGGAGAGCCTCGAGAGAGCAGTTCTTC
.,TRBJ2-5,TRBV5-1,TRBD2,CASSFTTSGGALGETQYF,TGCGCCAGCAGCTTTACGACTAGCGGGGGGGCTCTCGGGGAGACCCAGTACTTC
.,TRBJ2-7,TRBV5-6,.,CASSLEGSWEAYEQYF,TGTGCCAGCAGCTTGGAAGGGTCCTGGGAAGCGTACGAGCAGTACTTC
.,TRBJ1-1,TRBV3-1/TRBV3-2,.,CASSQGGRGTEAFF,TGTGCCAGCAGCCAAGGAGGGCGGGGGACTGAAGCTTTCTTT
.,TRBJ1-3,TRBV5-4,.,CASSGGTGSGNTIYF,TGTGCCAGCAGCGGTGGGACCGGCTCTGGAAACACCATATATTTT
.,TRBJ1-1,TRBV7-3,.,CASSLFGESTEAFF,TGTGCCAGCAGCTTATTTGGGGAAAGCACTGAAGCTTTCTTT
.,TRBJ2-3,TRBV6-5,TRBD2,CASSYLAGGLDTQYF,TGTGCCAGCAGTTACTTAGCGGGAGGGCTAGATACGCAGTATTTT
.,TRBJ2-1,TRBV11-2,.,CASSSRVGLYNEQFF,TGTGCCAGCAGCTCGCGGGTAGGCCTCTACAATGAGCAGTTCTTC
.,TRBJ1-4,TRBV12-3/TRBV12-4,TRBD1,CASSGQGREKLFF,TGTGCCAGCAGTGGACAGGGGAGGGAAAAACTGTTTTTT
.,TRBJ1-1,TRBV6-5,TRBD1,CASSYSNRGQAFF,TGTGCCAGCAGTTACTCGAACAGGGGGCAAGCTTTCTTT
once,TRBJ2-2,TRBV4-1,TRBD2,CASSPLAGLRELFF,TGCGCCAGCAGTCCTCTAGCGGGCCTCCGGGAGCTGTTTTTT
.,TRBJ2-3,TRBV2,TRBD1,CASSRDRGADTQYF,TGTGCCAGCAGCCGGGACAGGGGGGCGGATACGCAGTATTTT
.,TRBJ1-2,TRBV19,.,CASSSDRLYGYTF,TGTGCCAGTAGTTCCGACAGGCTTTATGGCTACACCTTC
.,TRBJ1-1,TRBV18,.,CASSPLRVVSNTEAFF,TGTGCCAGCTCACCACTTCGTGTTGTGTCCAACACTGAAGCTTTCTTT
.,TRBJ1-2,TRBV25-1,TRBD1,CASSDQGGYGYTF,TGTGCCAGCAGTGACCAGGGGGGCTATGGCTACACCTTC
.,TRBJ2-1,TRBV11-2,.,CASSFFGEGSSSYNEQFF,TGTGCCAGCAGCTTTTTTGGCGAGGGATCGAGCTCCTACAATGAGCAGTTCTTC
.,TRBJ1-2,TRBV4-1,.,CASSQDRSGYIGGYTF,TGCGCCAGCAGCCAAGATAGGTCAGGGTACATCGGTGGCTACACCTTC
.,TRBJ2-5,TRBV28,.,CASSPEIRLQETQYF,TGTGCCAGCAGTCCGGAGATTAGGCTGCAAGAGACCCAGTACTTC
.,TRBJ2-1,TRBV5-1,TRBD2,CASSWGLAGGPSSYNEQFF,TGCGCCAGCAGCTGGGGACTCGCGGGGGGGCCTAGCTCCTACAATGAGCAGTTCTTC
.,TRBJ1-5,TRBV6-6,.,CASRVYSNQPQHF,TGTGCCAGCAGAGTTTATAGCAATCAGCCCCAGCATTTT
.,TRBJ2-7,TRBV21-1,.,CASSKGRDGETEQYF,TGTGCCAGCAGCAAAGGTAGGGACGGGGAAACCGAGCAGTACTTC
.,TRBJ2-7,TRBV5-6,TRBD2,CASNLGRGYEQYF,TGTGCCAGCAACTTGGGGAGGGGATACGAGCAGTACTTC
.,TRBJ1-1,TRBV10-3,TRBD1,CAISQQGGETEAFF,TGTGCCATCAGTCAACAGGGGGGTGAGACTGAAGCTTTCTTT
.,TRBJ2-7,TRBV27,.,CASSLSSVTGFPYEQYF,TGTGCCAGCAGTTTATCCTCTGTCACAGGGTTCCCCTACGAGCAGTACTTC
once,TRBJ2-5,TRBV7-6,.,CASSSTSGDQETQYF,TGTGCCAGCAGCTCGACTAGTGGAGACCAAGAGACCCAGTACTTC
.,TRBJ2-5,TRBV11-2,.,CASSLDLIRGGETQYF,TGTGCCAGCAGCTTAGATTTGATTAGAGGGGGAGAGACCCAGTACTTC
.,TRBJ1-1,TRBV18,.,CASSLTQGPTEAFF,TGTGCCAGCTCCCTAACACAGGGCCCCACTGAAGCTTTCTTT
.,TRBJ1-6,TRBV4-1,.,CASRKGVGTDSPLHF,TGCGCCAGCAGGAAGGGTGTAGGGACGGATTCACCCCTCCACTTT
.,TRBJ2-3,TRBV21-1,.,CARKRDRDPTDTQYF,TGTGCCAGAAAACGGGACAGGGATCCCACAGATACGCAGTATTTT
.,TRBJ1-5,TRBV4-2,.,CASSQQLDRGYQPQHF,TGTGCCAGCAGCCAGCAGCTCGACAGAGGGTATCAGCCCCAGCATTTT
.,TRBJ2-1,TRBV7-8,TRBD2,CASSNSGGAYNEQFF,TGTGCCAGCAGCAATAGCGGGGGGGCCTACAATGAGCAGTTCTTC
.,TRBJ1-2,TRBV12-3/TRBV12-4,.,CASSSSGTYGYTF,TGTGCCAGCAGTTCCTCGGGAACATATGGCTACACCTTC
.,TRBJ1-1,TRBV24-1,TRBD1,CATSDLLGQEAFF,TGTGCCACCAGTGATTTGTTGGGACAGGAAGCTTTCTTT
.,TRBJ2-2,TRBV6-4,.,CASSGGDTGELFF,TGTGCCAGCAGTGGAGGAGACACCGGGGAGCTGTTTTTT
.,TRBJ1-1,TRBV9,.,CASSVGIHMTEAFF,TGTGCCAGCAGCGTAGGTATCCACATGACTGAAGCTTTCTTT
.,TRBJ2-3,TRBV5-4,.,CASSSAGLHTDTQYF,TGTGCCAGCAGCTCGGCCGGGCTACACACAGATACGCAGTATTTT
.,TRBJ2-2,TRBV12-5,.,CASSEQGGNTGELFF,TGTGCTAGCAGTGAACAGGGCGGGAACACCGGGGAGCTGTTTTTT
.,TRBJ2-2,TRBV7-9,.,CASSSTGRYTGELFF,TGTGCCAGCAGCTCCACAGGGCGGTACACCGGGGAGCTGTTTTTT
once,TRBJ1-1,TRBV6-4,.,CASSPQAGSEAFF,TGTGCCAGCAGCCCCCAGGCGGGGTCTGAAGCTTTCTTT
.,TRBJ1-5,TRBV6-5,.,CASSLSWNSNQPQHF,TGTGCCAGCAGTTTAAGTTGGAATAGCAATCAGCCCCAGCATTTT
.,TRBJ1-5,TRBV19,TRBD1,CASSSRQGLYSNQPQHF,TGTGCCAGTAGTAGTCGACAGGGCCTTTATAGCAATCAGCCCCAGCATTTT